Sequencing of this T cell receptor beta chain was carried out in a study of OX40 agonist ivuxolimab in advanced cancers. This clone has just a few counts. What it recognizes is unknown. Samples were taken at baseline and on day 1 of cycles 4 and 7. Here immunoSEQ multiplex PCR was the method, and the copy in TCRdb shows in-frame clones only, minus some. The sample contains around 56,000 clones, 70% to 80% of which appear only once. The study's findings and limits: Expanded clones tended on average to be more numerous among CD8+ T cells than CD4+. Among the least clonally expanded were partial responders at 0.1-3.0 mg/kg.

The clonotype was recovered from an adult with an advanced solid tumor such as melanoma, head and neck, liver or kidney cancer. Sequencing was performed on CD4+ or CD8+ T cells sorted from blood, taken in a trial of the OX40 agonist ivuxolimab.

The CDR3 is CATTGGSSYEQYF. DNA of the CDR3: TGTGCCACCACGGGAGGATCCTCCTACGAGCAGTACTTC. The rearrangement joins TRBV19 to TRBJ2-7; TRBD2 agrees at 7 bases. Unmatched junction bases numbered 6, after V lost 10 bases and J lost 0 bases. The CDR3 consists of 13 residues. Germline values: CDR1 LNHDA, CDR2 SQIVND (reference sequence).